This T cell receptor (beta chain) derives from a study of glioma-infiltrating T cells. Study-level results: Very few CDR3 sequences were shared between tissue and blood. Tissue-blood divergence was below expectation in non-neoplastic patients, above in gliomas.

V was shortened by 1 base and J by 4 bases, with 13 bases between the two germline ends. CDR1 is DFQATT, CDR2 SNEGSKA, per germline (reference sequence). The length of the CDR3 is 14 residues. The iRepertoire nested amplicon-rescue multiplex PCR amplified TCR alpha and beta CDR3s from RNA. One-step reverse transcription and amplification started from approximately 100-400 ng of tissue mRNA or PBMC total RNA. One entry per CDR3 protein results from TCRdb running MiXCR on the multiplex PCR reads. Of under 200,000 distinct CDR3 sequences in the sample, about 40% were seen once. This clonotype was recorded at least ten times. Its antigen is still unknown.

V usage is TRBV20-1 and J usage is TRBJ1-1; D uncertain. Sample: glioma tissue, nonneoplastic brain tissue, or PBMCs (not recorded which). The source is a human donor with low-grade glioma or glioblastoma, undergoing nonglioma brain surgery, or in good health (not recorded which). The CDR3 DNA is TGCAGTGCTAGAGGGGAGTCTTGGGGCACTGAAGCTTTCTTT. This gives the protein CSARGESWGTEAFF.